These T cell receptor beta chains were read from a single sample in a study of blood T cell repertoires in COVID-19. Clones were read by immunoSEQ multiplex PCR, and TCRdb kept only the in-frame ones, dropping some. The top ten clones hold about 43% of a sample with under 80,000 clones, 65% to 90% of them seen once. Sequencing was carried out using peripheral blood. These receptors all stem from a man aged 80 or over with acute or convalescent COVID-19. CDR3s include the opening cysteine and the closing phenylalanine or tryptophan. Each record gives: CDR3 protein, CDR3 DNA, V gene, D gene, J gene, clone size. A D gene is named only where the DNA matches it firmly. Only part of the rows carry a size: once, few, many, or a class if the clone is expanded.

cdr3_aa: CASSPRQGSSYEQYF; cdr3_nt: TGTGCCAGCTCACCACGACAGGGGTCCTCCTACGAGCAGTACTTC; v_call: TRBV18; d_call: TRBD1; j_call: TRBJ2-7; clone_size: .
cdr3_aa: CASSPSFGGANGNTIYF; cdr3_nt: TGTGCCAGCAGTCCGTCCTTCGGGGGAGCTAATGGAAACACCATATATTTT; v_call: TRBV27; d_call: .; j_call: TRBJ1-3; clone_size: few
cdr3_aa: CASAGGAGETQYF; cdr3_nt: TGTGCCAGCGCAGGGGGCGCGGGGGAGACCCAGTACTTC; v_call: TRBV18; d_call: TRBD1; j_call: TRBJ2-5; clone_size: .
cdr3_aa: CASSFGTSGTDTQYF; cdr3_nt: TGTGCCAGCAGTTTTGGGACTAGCGGCACAGATACGCAGTATTTT; v_call: TRBV6-2/TRBV6-3; d_call: TRBD2; j_call: TRBJ2-3; clone_size: .
cdr3_aa: CASSLVWEGGKTEAFF; cdr3_nt: TGCGCCAGCAGCTTGGTCTGGGAGGGGGGGAAGACTGAAGCTTTCTTT; v_call: TRBV5-1; d_call: .; j_call: TRBJ1-1; clone_size: .
cdr3_aa: CASSFGGAGGEETQYF; cdr3_nt: TGTGCCAGCAGTTTTGGAGGGGCCGGCGGTGAGGAGACCCAGTACTTC; v_call: TRBV6-2/TRBV6-3; d_call: .; j_call: TRBJ2-5; clone_size: .
cdr3_aa: CASSADRLAASYNEQFF; cdr3_nt: TGTGCCAGCAGCGCGGACCGACTAGCGGCTTCCTACAATGAGCAGTTCTTC; v_call: TRBV9; d_call: TRBD2; j_call: TRBJ2-1; clone_size: .
cdr3_aa: CASSPAGLDGYTF; cdr3_nt: TGTGCCAGCAGCCCCGCGGGATTGGATGGCTACACCTTC; v_call: TRBV5-8; d_call: .; j_call: TRBJ1-2; clone_size: .
cdr3_aa: CASRLTYMGQTSYEQYF; cdr3_nt: TGTGCCAGCAGGCTTACCTACATGGGACAGACCTCCTACGAGCAGTACTTC; v_call: TRBV27; d_call: TRBD1; j_call: TRBJ2-7; clone_size: once
cdr3_aa: CASSYSYGYTF; cdr3_nt: TGTGCCAGCAGTTACTCCTACGGCTACACCTTC; v_call: TRBV6-2/TRBV6-3; d_call: .; j_call: TRBJ1-2; clone_size: .
cdr3_aa: CASIRAGIRNTDTQYF; cdr3_nt: TGTGCCAGCATTAGGGCGGGTATTCGGAACACAGATACGCAGTATTTT; v_call: TRBV5-6; d_call: .; j_call: TRBJ2-3; clone_size: .
cdr3_aa: CASSRGQGWSEQYF; cdr3_nt: TGTGCCAGCAGCCGTGGACAGGGGTGGTCCGAGCAGTACTTC; v_call: TRBV3-1/TRBV3-2; d_call: TRBD1; j_call: TRBJ2-7; clone_size: .
cdr3_aa: CASSYERYNEQFF; cdr3_nt: TGTGCCAGCAGTTACGAGAGATACAATGAGCAGTTCTTC; v_call: TRBV6-5; d_call: .; j_call: TRBJ2-1; clone_size: .
cdr3_aa: CASSLNGAYEQYF; cdr3_nt: TGCGCCAGCAGCTTGAATGGGGCGTACGAGCAGTACTTC; v_call: TRBV5-1; d_call: .; j_call: TRBJ2-7; clone_size: few
cdr3_aa: CASRPGTTGYNEQFF; cdr3_nt: TGTGCCAGCAGACCCGGGACAACCGGATACAATGAGCAGTTCTTC; v_call: TRBV5-4; d_call: .; j_call: TRBJ2-1; clone_size: .
cdr3_aa: CASSAGTNVETQYF; cdr3_nt: TGTGCCAGCAGCGCCGGGACTAATGTTGAGACCCAGTACTTC; v_call: TRBV7-2; d_call: TRBD2; j_call: TRBJ2-5; clone_size: .
cdr3_aa: CASRSRQTYGYTF; cdr3_nt: TGTGCAAGTCGTTCCCGACAGACCTATGGCTACACCTTC; v_call: TRBV12-2; d_call: .; j_call: TRBJ1-2; clone_size: .
cdr3_aa: CASTLRWANYGYTF; cdr3_nt: TGTGCCAGCACCCTACGATGGGCCAACTATGGCTACACCTTC; v_call: TRBV28; d_call: .; j_call: TRBJ1-2; clone_size: .
cdr3_aa: CASSPPGQNEQFF; cdr3_nt: TGTGCCAGCTCACCCCCGGGACAAAATGAGCAGTTCTTC; v_call: TRBV18; d_call: .; j_call: TRBJ2-1; clone_size: .
cdr3_aa: CAIGGGGQVDPNQPQHF; cdr3_nt: TGTGCCATCGGGGGAGGCGGACAGGTGGATCCCAATCAGCCCCAGCATTTT; v_call: TRBV10-3; d_call: TRBD1; j_call: TRBJ1-5; clone_size: .
cdr3_aa: CASSPTSGASDTQYF; cdr3_nt: TGTGCCAGCAGCCCCACGTCAGGGGCCTCAGATACGCAGTATTTT; v_call: TRBV7-6; d_call: .; j_call: TRBJ2-3; clone_size: .
cdr3_aa: CASRPQSGHTDTQYF; cdr3_nt: TGTGCCAGCAGGCCTCAGTCAGGCCACACAGATACGCAGTATTTT; v_call: TRBV6-5; d_call: .; j_call: TRBJ2-3; clone_size: .
cdr3_aa: CASKGLAGGYEQYF; cdr3_nt: TGCGCCAGCAAGGGACTAGCGGGAGGGTACGAGCAGTACTTC; v_call: TRBV10-1; d_call: TRBD2; j_call: TRBJ2-7; clone_size: .
cdr3_aa: CASSFRDSVNEKLFF; cdr3_nt: TGTGCCAGCAGCTTCCGGGACAGTGTAAATGAAAAACTGTTTTTT; v_call: TRBV9; d_call: TRBD1; j_call: TRBJ1-4; clone_size: .
cdr3_aa: CASSPQWDTNSPLHF; cdr3_nt: TGTGCCAGCTCACCACAGTGGGACACTAATTCACCCCTCCACTTT; v_call: TRBV18; d_call: .; j_call: TRBJ1-6; clone_size: .
cdr3_aa: CASSYSSYEQYF; cdr3_nt: TGTGCCAGCAGTTACTCGAGCTACGAGCAGTACTTC; v_call: TRBV6-2/TRBV6-3; d_call: .; j_call: TRBJ2-7; clone_size: .
cdr3_aa: CASSSLSGWYNEQFF; cdr3_nt: TGTGCCAGCAGCTCCCTTTCGGGGTGGTACAATGAGCAGTTCTTC; v_call: TRBV11-1; d_call: .; j_call: TRBJ2-1; clone_size: .
cdr3_aa: CASSEVRGGNEQFF; cdr3_nt: TGTGCCAGCAGTGAGGTCAGGGGCGGCAATGAGCAGTTCTTC; v_call: TRBV2; d_call: .; j_call: TRBJ2-1; clone_size: .
cdr3_aa: CTSSQDRGCGANVLTF; cdr3_nt: TGCACCAGCAGCCAAGATAGGGGGTGTGGGGCCAACGTCCTGACTTTC; v_call: TRBV1; d_call: .; j_call: TRBJ2-6; clone_size: .
cdr3_aa: CASSPGQGQGTQYF; cdr3_nt: TGTGCCAGCAGCCCAGGACAGGGGCAAGGTACGCAGTATTTT; v_call: TRBV9; d_call: TRBD1; j_call: TRBJ2-3; clone_size: .
cdr3_aa: CASSPPGTGGYGYTF; cdr3_nt: TGTGCCAGCTCACCACCCGGGACAGGAGGCTATGGCTACACCTTC; v_call: TRBV18; d_call: TRBD1; j_call: TRBJ1-2; clone_size: .
cdr3_aa: CASSSDRTGPDTQYF; cdr3_nt: TGTGCCAGCAGCTCCGACCGGACAGGGCCAGATACGCAGTATTTT; v_call: TRBV7-2; d_call: TRBD1; j_call: TRBJ2-3; clone_size: .
cdr3_aa: CASSPLTSTDTQYF; cdr3_nt: TGTGCCAGTAGCCCCCTGACTAGCACAGATACGCAGTATTTT; v_call: TRBV19; d_call: .; j_call: TRBJ2-3; clone_size: .
cdr3_aa: CASSKQASNTEAFF; cdr3_nt: TGTGCCAGCAGTAAACAGGCTTCGAACACTGAAGCTTTCTTT; v_call: TRBV25-1; d_call: .; j_call: TRBJ1-1; clone_size: once
cdr3_aa: CASSPGQGKETQYF; cdr3_nt: TGTGCCAGCAGCCCCGGACAGGGGAAAGAGACCCAGTACTTC; v_call: TRBV7-2; d_call: TRBD1; j_call: TRBJ2-5; clone_size: .
cdr3_aa: CASSPPEAHEQYF; cdr3_nt: TGTGCCAGCTCACCACCGGAGGCTCACGAGCAGTACTTC; v_call: TRBV18; d_call: .; j_call: TRBJ2-7; clone_size: few
cdr3_aa: CASSLSRANYGYTF; cdr3_nt: TGTGCCAGCAGCTTATCCAGGGCTAACTATGGCTACACCTTC; v_call: TRBV7-9; d_call: .; j_call: TRBJ1-2; clone_size: .
cdr3_aa: CASSYVAGSPYEQYF; cdr3_nt: TGCGCCAGCAGTTACGTCGCGGGGAGCCCCTACGAGCAGTACTTC; v_call: TRBV6-5; d_call: .; j_call: TRBJ2-7; clone_size: .
cdr3_aa: CATSINRGNQPQHF; cdr3_nt: TGTGCCACCAGCATAAACAGGGGCAATCAGCCCCAGCATTTT; v_call: TRBV15; d_call: .; j_call: TRBJ1-5; clone_size: .
cdr3_aa: CASSLGALGTGELFF; cdr3_nt: TGTGCCAGCAGCCTGGGGGCCCTCGGGACCGGGGAGCTGTTTTTT; v_call: TRBV7-2; d_call: .; j_call: TRBJ2-2; clone_size: .
cdr3_aa: CASSPGSFPNQPQHF; cdr3_nt: TGTGCCAGCAGTCCCGGGTCGTTTCCTAATCAGCCCCAGCATTTT; v_call: TRBV6-5; d_call: .; j_call: TRBJ1-5; clone_size: .
cdr3_aa: CATGDRANEQFF; cdr3_nt: TGTGCCACCGGGGACAGGGCCAATGAGCAGTTCTTC; v_call: TRBV24-1; d_call: TRBD1; j_call: TRBJ2-1; clone_size: .
cdr3_aa: CASSVDRGEGTEAFF; cdr3_nt: TGTGCCAGCAGTGTGGACAGGGGGGAGGGCACTGAAGCTTTCTTT; v_call: TRBV2; d_call: TRBD1; j_call: TRBJ1-1; clone_size: .
cdr3_aa: CASSSSQYEAFF; cdr3_nt: TGTGCCAGCAGTTCCTCGCAGTATGAAGCTTTCTTT; v_call: TRBV12-3/TRBV12-4; d_call: .; j_call: TRBJ1-1; clone_size: .
cdr3_aa: CASRRQGIDEQYF; cdr3_nt: TGTGCCAGCAGGCGACAGGGGATCGACGAGCAGTACTTC; v_call: TRBV12-3/TRBV12-4; d_call: TRBD1; j_call: TRBJ2-7; clone_size: .
cdr3_aa: CASSLLLAGQETQYF; cdr3_nt: TGTGCCAGCAGCTTACTACTAGCGGGGCAAGAGACCCAGTACTTC; v_call: TRBV11-2; d_call: TRBD2; j_call: TRBJ2-5; clone_size: .
cdr3_aa: CASRGTGTGGDEQYF; cdr3_nt: TGCGCCAGCCGAGGGACCGGGACAGGGGGAGACGAGCAGTACTTC; v_call: TRBV5-1; d_call: TRBD1; j_call: TRBJ2-7; clone_size: few
cdr3_aa: CASSLQAGEQFF; cdr3_nt: TGTGCCAGCAGTTTGCAAGCAGGTGAGCAGTTCTTC; v_call: TRBV28; d_call: .; j_call: TRBJ2-1; clone_size: .
cdr3_aa: CASSQLRGELFF; cdr3_nt: TGTGCCAGCAGCCAATTGCGCGGGGAGCTGTTTTTT; v_call: TRBV3-1/TRBV3-2; d_call: .; j_call: TRBJ2-2; clone_size: .
cdr3_aa: CASSRGQETEAFF; cdr3_nt: TGCGCCAGCAGCAGGGGGCAGGAAACTGAAGCTTTCTTT; v_call: TRBV10-2; d_call: TRBD1; j_call: TRBJ1-1; clone_size: .
cdr3_aa: CASSLRWQGNQPQHF; cdr3_nt: TGTGCCAGCAGCTTAAGGTGGCAGGGGAACCAGCCCCAGCATTTT; v_call: TRBV7-2; d_call: .; j_call: TRBJ1-5; clone_size: .
cdr3_aa: CASSQGSYLGNEQFF; cdr3_nt: TGTGCCAGCAGTCAGGGAAGCTACTTGGGGAATGAGCAGTTCTTC; v_call: TRBV6-2/TRBV6-3; d_call: .; j_call: TRBJ2-1; clone_size: .
cdr3_aa: CASSSPAGGRKNEKLFF; cdr3_nt: TGTGCCAGCAGCTCCCCAGCAGGGGGGCGAAAGAATGAAAAACTGTTTTTT; v_call: TRBV5-4; d_call: TRBD1; j_call: TRBJ1-4; clone_size: .
cdr3_aa: CASKQTTGGGNSPLHF; cdr3_nt: TGCGCCAGCAAACAAACAACAGGGGGCGGAAATTCACCCCTCCACTTT; v_call: TRBV5-1; d_call: TRBD1; j_call: TRBJ1-6; clone_size: few
cdr3_aa: CSVAGTGTSDYTF; cdr3_nt: TGCAGCGTTGCCGGGACAGGGACATCGGACTACACCTTC; v_call: TRBV29-1; d_call: TRBD1; j_call: TRBJ1-2; clone_size: .